This section outlines one T cell receptor beta chain sequence together with its context. This sample was included in a study of blood T cell repertoires in COVID-19. The wider study: COVID-19 samples from acute and convalescent phases originated in the United States, Italy and Spain. The cDNA or gDNA used as material had been derived from T cells, B-cell-depleted T cells, or PBMCs.

In the authors' methods: Reference gene primer amplification gave estimated nucleated cell counts. Clones were sequenced by immunoSEQ multiplex PCR, and TCRdb holds only the in-frame ones, with some missing. For V, J and clone size, that table is used; D and trimming come from the DNA. The sample records tens of thousands of clones, roughly 86% being singletons. V lost 1 base to trimming and J lost 4 bases, with 4 bases between them. This CDR3 contains 12 residues. This chain links TRBV12-3 or TRBV12-4 with TRBJ1-2; D unclear. The sequenced sample was peripheral blood. This receptor was obtained from a human donor with acute or convalescent COVID-19. The donor label of this sample is uncertain. The CDR3 here is CASSLGPYGYTF. CDR3 coding DNA: TGTGCCAGCAGTTTAGGGCCCTATGGCTACACCTTC.